Listed below are T cell receptor beta chains from one sample, sequenced in a study of blood T cell repertoires in COVID-19. Libraries were prepared by immunoSEQ multiplex PCR; TCRdb keeps only in-frame clonotypes and omits some of them. The sample contains 110,000 or so clones, 80% of which appear only once. The sample was peripheral blood. The origin of the receptors is a human donor in a cohort sampled during active or convalescent COVID-19. Both conserved end residues are part of each CDR3. The order of the fields is V gene, J gene, D gene, clone size, CDR3 DNA, CDR3 protein. The D gene is left open where the match is weak. Only some rows state a clone size, as once, few, many or a class for expanded clones.

TRBV5-6,TRBJ1-2,NA,NA,TGTGCCAGCAGCAGAACAGGCTCTAACTATGGCTACACCTTC,CASSRTGSNYGYTF
TRBV19,TRBJ2-2,NA,few,TGTGCCAGTAGTTGGGCTAGCGTTAACACCGGGGAGCTGTTTTTT,CASSWASVNTGELFF
TRBV14,TRBJ1-1,TRBD1,few,TGTGCCAGCAGCCAAGCCCCCCGGACAGGGAAGAACACTGAAGCTTTCTTT,CASSQAPRTGKNTEAFF
TRBV4-1,TRBJ2-5,TRBD2,NA,TGCGCCAGCAGCCAGCCGATAGCGGGGAAGGAGACCCAGTACTTC,CASSQPIAGKETQYF
TRBV28,TRBJ1-5,TRBD1,NA,TGTGCCAGCAGTTCCCGGGACAGAGCTTATCAGCCCCAGCATTTT,CASSSRDRAYQPQHF
TRBV28,TRBJ1-2,TRBD1,NA,TGTGCCAGCAGTTTGGCCTCGACAGGGACGGGTGGCTACACCTTC,CASSLASTGTGGYTF
TRBV11-2,TRBJ2-1,TRBD2,few,TGTGCCAGCACCGGACTAGCGGGAGGGCGTTACAATGAGCAGTTCTTC,CASTGLAGGRYNEQFF
TRBV7-9,TRBJ1-4,NA,NA,TGTGCCAGCAGCTCTCCTCCCCTCGGGAGTACTAATGAAAAACTGTTTTTT,CASSSPPLGSTNEKLFF
TRBV7-3,TRBJ2-2,TRBD1,NA,TGTGCCAGCAGCTCAGACAGGGGTAGCGGGGAGCTGTTTTTT,CASSSDRGSGELFF
TRBV13,TRBJ1-2,NA,NA,TGTGCCAGCAGCTTAGGGAATACATATGGCTACACCTTC,CASSLGNTYGYTF
TRBV28,TRBJ2-5,TRBD2,NA,TGTGCCAGCTCCCTACGGGGGGCCCAGTACTTC,CASSLRGAQYF
TRBV13,TRBJ2-2,NA,NA,TGTGCCAGCAGGGAATACCGGGGCGGGGAGCTGTTTTTT,CASREYRGGELFF
TRBV28,TRBJ1-5,NA,NA,TGTGCCAGCAGTCCACAGGGAAGGAATCAGCCCCAGCATTTT,CASSPQGRNQPQHF
TRBV15,TRBJ2-3,TRBD2,NA,TGTGCCACCAGCAGAGACCTTATCGGGGGACTAACTAGCACAGATACGCAGTATTTT,CATSRDLIGGLTSTDTQYF
TRBV7-9,TRBJ1-5,TRBD1,few,TGTGCCAGCAGCTCCGACAGGGGCGGCAATCAGCCCCAGCATTTT,CASSSDRGGNQPQHF
TRBV29-1,TRBJ1-1,TRBD1,few,TGCAGCGGGGCCCTAGGACAGGGGTCGGTAGCTTTCTTT,CSGALGQGSVAFF
TRBV5-1,TRBJ2-7,TRBD2,NA,TGCGCCAGCAGCCCCGGACTAGCGGGCCCCCTTTACGAGCAGTACTTC,CASSPGLAGPLYEQYF
TRBV5-1,TRBJ1-1,TRBD1,few,TGCGCCAGCAGCACGGGGACAGCCACTGAAGCTTTCTTT,CASSTGTATEAFF
TRBV2,TRBJ1-5,NA,NA,TGTGCCAGCAGTGAGGGGGGGACAAGCAATCAGCCCCAGCATTTT,CASSEGGTSNQPQHF
TRBV5-1,TRBJ2-3,NA,NA,TGCGCCAGCAGCTTGGTAACAAGCACAGATACGCAGTATTTT,CASSLVTSTDTQYF
TRBV5-8,TRBJ2-5,TRBD2,NA,TGTGCCAGCAGAGCCGGGACTAGCGGGATGGAGACCCAGTACTTC,CASRAGTSGMETQYF
TRBV30,TRBJ1-2,NA,NA,TGTGCCTGGAGTGTCGAGGCTAACTATGGCTACACCTTC,CAWSVEANYGYTF
TRBV21-1,TRBJ2-7,NA,NA,TGTGCCAGCAGCATTGAGTTACGATACGAGCAGTACTTC,CASSIELRYEQYF
TRBV23-1,TRBJ2-3,NA,NA,TGCGCCAGCAGTCAATTCCTTTTCCCAGATACGCAGTATTTT,CASSQFLFPDTQYF
TRBV27,TRBJ1-3,NA,NA,TGTGCCAGCAGTGAACAGGGCTCTGGAAACACCATATATTTT,CASSEQGSGNTIYF
TRBV3-1/TRBV3-2,TRBJ1-3,NA,NA,TGTGCCAGCAGCCTTAGACAGGCCTCTGGAAACACCATATATTTT,CASSLRQASGNTIYF
TRBV28,TRBJ2-7,TRBD1,NA,TGTGCCAGCAGGATGGACAGGGGAAGGTACGAGCAGTACTTC,CASRMDRGRYEQYF
TRBV6-6,TRBJ1-1,TRBD1,NA,TGTGCCAGCAGTTACGGGGACAGGGCCACGAACACTGAAGCTTTCTTT,CASSYGDRATNTEAFF
TRBV20-1,TRBJ1-2,NA,NA,TGCAGTGCTAGTCGGGACACCAACTATGGCTACACCTTC,CSASRDTNYGYTF
TRBV6-5,TRBJ1-1,TRBD1,NA,TGTGCCAGCAGTTCACCGGGACAGGGTTCTCGGGCTTTCTTT,CASSSPGQGSRAFF
TRBV5-8,TRBJ1-2,NA,few,TGTGCCAGCGACCCACGGGGAACCCTTAACTATGGCTACACCTTC,CASDPRGTLNYGYTF
TRBV30,TRBJ2-3,NA,NA,TGTGCCTGGACTAAAACAGATACGCAGTATTTT,CAWTKTDTQYF
TRBV19,TRBJ1-4,TRBD1,NA,TGTGCCAGTAGGGTAGGACAGGGAAAGGAAAAACTGTTTTTT,CASRVGQGKEKLFF
TRBV28,TRBJ2-7,NA,NA,TGTGCCAGCAGGGCCCGAAGATATGTCTACGAGCAGTACTTC,CASRARRYVYEQYF
TRBV12-3/TRBV12-4,TRBJ1-2,NA,NA,TGTGCCAGCAGTCCAACACAGAACTATGGCTACACCTTC,CASSPTQNYGYTF
TRBV4-3,TRBJ2-7,TRBD2,NA,TGCGCCAGCAGCCAGGAGGCCGGGACTAGCGGCTCCTACGAGCAGTACTTC,CASSQEAGTSGSYEQYF
TRBV9,TRBJ2-3,NA,NA,TGTGCCAGCAGCCCGACTGGAGATACGCAGTATTTT,CASSPTGDTQYF
TRBV19,TRBJ2-5,NA,NA,TGTGCCAGTAGTGCCATACGGGGATATACACAAGAGACCCAGTACTTC,CASSAIRGYTQETQYF
TRBV27,TRBJ2-2,NA,few,TGTGCCAGCAGTTTAGCCCTTCGGGGGGAGCTGTTTTTT,CASSLALRGELFF
TRBV14,TRBJ2-3,TRBD2,NA,TGTGCCAGCAGCCAAGGACTAGCGGGGGGTACTAGCACAGATACGCAGTATTTT,CASSQGLAGGTSTDTQYF
TRBV5-4,TRBJ2-5,TRBD2,NA,TGTGCCAGCAGCTCTACTAGCGATCAAGAGACCCAGTACTTC,CASSSTSDQETQYF
TRBV5-1,TRBJ1-1,NA,few,TGCGCCAGCAGCTCCCGGGACTCGGCTTTCTTT,CASSSRDSAFF
TRBV12-3/TRBV12-4,TRBJ2-2,NA,NA,TGTGCCAGCAGTTTTGGGAGCTCCGGGGAGCTGTTTTTT,CASSFGSSGELFF